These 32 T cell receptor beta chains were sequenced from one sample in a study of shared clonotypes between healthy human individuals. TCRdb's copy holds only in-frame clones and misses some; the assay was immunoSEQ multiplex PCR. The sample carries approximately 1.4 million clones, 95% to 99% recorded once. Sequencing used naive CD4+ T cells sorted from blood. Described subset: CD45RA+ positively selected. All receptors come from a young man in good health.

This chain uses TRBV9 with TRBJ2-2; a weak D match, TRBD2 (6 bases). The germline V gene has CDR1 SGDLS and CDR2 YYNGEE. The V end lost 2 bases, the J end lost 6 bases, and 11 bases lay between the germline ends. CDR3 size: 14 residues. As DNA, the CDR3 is TGTGCCAGCAGCGTGTCTAGCGCCGCCGGGGAGCTGTTTTTT. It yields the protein CASSVSSAAGELFF. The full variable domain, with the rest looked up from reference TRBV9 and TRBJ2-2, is DSGVTQTPKHLITATGQRVTLRCSPRSGDLSVYWYQQSLDQGLQFLIQYYNGEERAKGNILERFSAQQFPDLHSELNLSSLELGDSALYFCASSVSSAAGELFFGEGSRLTVL.

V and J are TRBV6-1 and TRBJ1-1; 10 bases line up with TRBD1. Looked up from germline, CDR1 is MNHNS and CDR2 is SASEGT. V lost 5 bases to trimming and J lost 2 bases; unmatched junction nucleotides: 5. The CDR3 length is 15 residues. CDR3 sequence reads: CASSSRDRGNTEAFF. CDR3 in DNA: TGTGCCAGCAGTTCCCGGGACAGGGGAAACACTGAAGCTTTCTTT.

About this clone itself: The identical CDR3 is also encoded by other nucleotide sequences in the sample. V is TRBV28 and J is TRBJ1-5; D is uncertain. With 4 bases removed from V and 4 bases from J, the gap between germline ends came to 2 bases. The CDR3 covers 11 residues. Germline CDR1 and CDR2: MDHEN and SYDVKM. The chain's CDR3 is CASSYNQPQHF. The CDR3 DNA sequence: TGTGCCAGCAGTTATAATCAGCCCCAGCATTTT.

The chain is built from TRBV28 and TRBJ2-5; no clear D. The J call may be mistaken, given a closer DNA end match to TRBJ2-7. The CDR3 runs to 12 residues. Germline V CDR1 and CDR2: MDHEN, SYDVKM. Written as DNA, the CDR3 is TGTGCCAGCAGTTTCCTAAACTACGAGCAGTACTTC. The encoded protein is CASSFLNYEQYF.

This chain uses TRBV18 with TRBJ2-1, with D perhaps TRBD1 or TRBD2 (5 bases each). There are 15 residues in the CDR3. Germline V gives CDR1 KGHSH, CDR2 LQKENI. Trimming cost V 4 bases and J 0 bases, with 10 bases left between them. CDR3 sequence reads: CASSLPRGSYNEQFF. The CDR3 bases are TGTGCCAGCTCACTTCCGAGGGGCTCCTACAATGAGCAGTTCTTC. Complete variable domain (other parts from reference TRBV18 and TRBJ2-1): NAGVMQNPRHLVRRRGQEARLRCSPMKGHSHVYWYRQLPEEGLKFMVYLQKENIIDESGMPKERFSAEFPKEGPSILRIQQVVRGDSAAYFCASSLPRGSYNEQFFGPGTRLTVL.

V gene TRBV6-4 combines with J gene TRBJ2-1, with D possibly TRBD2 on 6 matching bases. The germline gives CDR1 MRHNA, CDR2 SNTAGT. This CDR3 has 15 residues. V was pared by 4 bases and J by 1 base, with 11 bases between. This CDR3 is CASSVVGTSYNEQFF. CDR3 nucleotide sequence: TGTGCCAGCAGTGTTGTAGGGACTTCCTACAATGAGCAGTTCTTC.

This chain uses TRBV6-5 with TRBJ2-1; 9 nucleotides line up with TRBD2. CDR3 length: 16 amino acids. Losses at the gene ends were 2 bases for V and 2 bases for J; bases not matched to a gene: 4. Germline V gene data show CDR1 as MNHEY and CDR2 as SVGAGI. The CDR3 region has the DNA TGTGCCAGCAGTTACGAGGCGGGAGGGACCTACAATGAGCAGTTCTTC. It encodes CASSYEAGGTYNEQFF.

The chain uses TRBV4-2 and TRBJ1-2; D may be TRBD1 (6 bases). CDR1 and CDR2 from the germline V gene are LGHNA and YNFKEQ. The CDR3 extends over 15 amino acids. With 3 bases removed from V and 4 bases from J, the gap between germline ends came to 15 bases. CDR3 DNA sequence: TGTGCCAGCAGCCAGGAAGGGGGGAGGGGCTATGGCTACACCTTC. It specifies CASSQEGGRGYGYTF.

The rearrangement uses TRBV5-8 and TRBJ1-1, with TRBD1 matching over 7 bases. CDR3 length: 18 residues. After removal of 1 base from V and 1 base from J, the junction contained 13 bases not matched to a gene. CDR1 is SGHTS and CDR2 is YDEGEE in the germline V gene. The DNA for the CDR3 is TGTGCCAGCAGCTTGCTGGGAATAACAGGGGTGCAGAACACTGAAGCTTTCTTT. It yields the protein CASSLLGITGVQNTEAFF.

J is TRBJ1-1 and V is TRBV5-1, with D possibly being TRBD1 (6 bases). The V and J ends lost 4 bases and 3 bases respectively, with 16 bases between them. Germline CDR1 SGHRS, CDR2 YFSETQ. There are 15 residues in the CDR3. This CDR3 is CASSPTGQTYTEAFF. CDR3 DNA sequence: TGCGCCAGCAGCCCGACGGGACAAACCTACACTGAAGCTTTCTTT.

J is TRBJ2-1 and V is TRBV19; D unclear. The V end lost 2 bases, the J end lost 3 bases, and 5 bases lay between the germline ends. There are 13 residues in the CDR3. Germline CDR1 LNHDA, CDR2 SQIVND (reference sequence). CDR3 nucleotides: TGTGCCAGTAGTATACTAAACTACAATGAGCAGTTCTTC. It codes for CASSILNYNEQFF.

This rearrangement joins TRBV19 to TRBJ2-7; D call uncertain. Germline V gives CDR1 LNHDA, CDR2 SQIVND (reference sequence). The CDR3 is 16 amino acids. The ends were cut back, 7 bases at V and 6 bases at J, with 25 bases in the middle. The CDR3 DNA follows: TGTGCCAGTACCCAATCCGCAGCGCTACCCGTAGGCGAGCAGTACTTC. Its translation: CASTQSAALPVGEQYF.

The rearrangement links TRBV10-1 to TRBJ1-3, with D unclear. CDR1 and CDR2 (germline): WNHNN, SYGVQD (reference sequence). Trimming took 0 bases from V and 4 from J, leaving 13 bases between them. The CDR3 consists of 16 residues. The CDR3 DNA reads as TGCGCCAGCAGTGAGTCCCATCGAGGGTCCGGAAACACCATATATTTT. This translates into CASSESHRGSGNTIYF.

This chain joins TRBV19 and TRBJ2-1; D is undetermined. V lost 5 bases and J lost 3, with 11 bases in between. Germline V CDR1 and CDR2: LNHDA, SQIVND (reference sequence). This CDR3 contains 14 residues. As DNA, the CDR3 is TGTGCCAGTAGTTGGAGCTCGCACTACAATGAGCAGTTCTTC. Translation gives CASSWSSHYNEQFF. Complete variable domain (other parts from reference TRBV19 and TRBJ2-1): DGGITQSPKYLFRKEGQNVTLSCEQNLNHDAMYWYRQDPGQGLRLIYYSQIVNDFQKGDIAEGYSVSREKKESFPLTVTSAQKNPTAFYLCASSWSSHYNEQFFGPGTRLTVL.

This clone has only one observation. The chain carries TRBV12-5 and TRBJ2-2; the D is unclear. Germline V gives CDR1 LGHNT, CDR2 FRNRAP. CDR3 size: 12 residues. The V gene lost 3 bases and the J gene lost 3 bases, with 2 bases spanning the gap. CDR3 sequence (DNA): TGTGCTAGTGGTTTTTACACCGGGGAGCTGTTTTTT. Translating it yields CASGFYTGELFF.

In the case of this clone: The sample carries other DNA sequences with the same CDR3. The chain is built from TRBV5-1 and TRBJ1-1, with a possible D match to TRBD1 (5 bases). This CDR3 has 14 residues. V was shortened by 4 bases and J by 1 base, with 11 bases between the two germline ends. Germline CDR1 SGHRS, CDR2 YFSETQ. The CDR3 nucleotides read TGCGCCAGCAGCCCAGCCACAGGGAACACTGAAGCTTTCTTT. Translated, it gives CASSPATGNTEAFF.

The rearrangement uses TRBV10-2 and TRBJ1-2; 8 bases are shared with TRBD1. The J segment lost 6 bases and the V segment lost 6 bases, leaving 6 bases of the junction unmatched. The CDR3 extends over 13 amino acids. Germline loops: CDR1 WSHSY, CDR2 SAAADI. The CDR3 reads CASSATGDNGYTF. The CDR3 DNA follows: TGCGCCAGCAGCGCGACAGGGGACAATGGCTACACCTTC.

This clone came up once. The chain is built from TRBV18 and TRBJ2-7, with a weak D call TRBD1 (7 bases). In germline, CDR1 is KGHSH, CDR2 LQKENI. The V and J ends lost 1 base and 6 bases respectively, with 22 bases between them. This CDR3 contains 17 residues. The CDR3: CASSPLFLQGGSGEQYF. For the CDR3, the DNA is TGTGCCAGCTCACCACTTTTCTTGCAGGGGGGTTCGGGCGAGCAGTACTTC. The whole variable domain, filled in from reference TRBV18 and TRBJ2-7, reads NAGVMQNPRHLVRRRGQEARLRCSPMKGHSHVYWYRQLPEEGLKFMVYLQKENIIDESGMPKERFSAEFPKEGPSILRIQQVVRGDSAAYFCASSPLFLQGGSGEQYFGPGTRLTVT.

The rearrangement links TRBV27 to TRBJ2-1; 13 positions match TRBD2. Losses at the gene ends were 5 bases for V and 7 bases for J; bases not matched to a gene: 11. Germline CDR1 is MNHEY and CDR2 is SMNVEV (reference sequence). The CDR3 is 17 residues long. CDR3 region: CASSPILGLAGRNEQFF. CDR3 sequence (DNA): TGTGCCAGCAGTCCGATCCTGGGACTAGCGGGAAGAAATGAGCAGTTCTTC.

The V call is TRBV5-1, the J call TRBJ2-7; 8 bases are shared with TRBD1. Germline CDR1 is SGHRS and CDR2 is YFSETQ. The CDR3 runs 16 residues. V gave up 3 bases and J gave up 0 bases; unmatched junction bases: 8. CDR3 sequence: CASSYPRGQPSYEQYF. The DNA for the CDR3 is TGCGCCAGCAGCTACCCCAGGGGGCAACCCTCCTACGAGCAGTACTTC.

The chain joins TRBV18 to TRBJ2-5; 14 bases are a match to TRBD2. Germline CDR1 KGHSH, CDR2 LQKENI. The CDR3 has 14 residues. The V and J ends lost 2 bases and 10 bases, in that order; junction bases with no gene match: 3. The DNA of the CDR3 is TGTGCCAGCTCACCAGGGACTAGCGGGAGAGGCCAGTACTTC. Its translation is CASSPGTSGRGQYF.

CDR3 sequence (DNA): TGTGCCAGCAGTGAAGGGACAACAGTCGCCCAGCCCCCGCAGTACTTC. This sequence encodes CASSEGTTVAQPPQYF. The rearrangement links TRBV6-1 to TRBJ2-7, with a weak D call TRBD1 (5 bases). Trimming took 1 base from V and 9 from J, leaving 22 bases between them. CDR3 size: 16 residues. Germline V lookup: CDR1 MNHNS, CDR2 SASEGT.

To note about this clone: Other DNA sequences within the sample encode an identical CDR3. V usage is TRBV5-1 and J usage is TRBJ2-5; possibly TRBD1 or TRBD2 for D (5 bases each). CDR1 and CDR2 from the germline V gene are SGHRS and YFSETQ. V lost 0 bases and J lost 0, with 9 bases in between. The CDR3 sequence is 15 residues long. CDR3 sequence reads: CASSLGGTYQETQYF. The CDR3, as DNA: TGCGCCAGCAGCTTGGGGGGGACCTACCAAGAGACCCAGTACTTC.

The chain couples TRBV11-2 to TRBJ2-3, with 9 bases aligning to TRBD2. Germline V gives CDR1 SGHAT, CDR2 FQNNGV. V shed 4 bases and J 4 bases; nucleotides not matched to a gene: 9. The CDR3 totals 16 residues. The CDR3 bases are TGTGCCAGCAGCTCAAGGGTAGCGGGAGCCGCAGATACGCAGTATTTT. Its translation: CASSSRVAGAADTQYF.

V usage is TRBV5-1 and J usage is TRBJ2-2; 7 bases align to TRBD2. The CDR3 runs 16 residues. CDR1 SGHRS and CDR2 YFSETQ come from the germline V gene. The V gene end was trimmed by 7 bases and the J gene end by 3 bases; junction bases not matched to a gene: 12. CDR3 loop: CASSREGTTYTGELFF. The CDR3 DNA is TGCGCCAGCTCCAGGGAGGGGACTACATACACCGGGGAGCTGTTTTTT. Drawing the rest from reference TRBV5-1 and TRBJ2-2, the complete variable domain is KAGVTQTPRYLIKTRGQQVTLSCSPISGHRSVSWYQQTPGQGLQFLFEYFSETQRNKGNFPGRFSGRQFSNSRSEMNVSTLELGDSALYLCASSREGTTYTGELFFGEGSRLTVL.

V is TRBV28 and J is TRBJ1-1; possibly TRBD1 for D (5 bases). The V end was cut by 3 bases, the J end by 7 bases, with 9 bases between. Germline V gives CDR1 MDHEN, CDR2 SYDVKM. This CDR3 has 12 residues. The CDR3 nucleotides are TGTGCCAGCAGTTTTAGGGGCATTGAAGCTTTCTTT. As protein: CASSFRGIEAFF.

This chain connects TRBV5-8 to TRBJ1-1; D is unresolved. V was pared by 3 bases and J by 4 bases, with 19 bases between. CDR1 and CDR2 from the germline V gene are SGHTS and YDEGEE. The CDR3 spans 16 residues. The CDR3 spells CASSSGPRFEGTEAFF. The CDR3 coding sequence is TGTGCCAGCAGCTCGGGCCCGCGGTTTGAGGGCACTGAAGCTTTCTTT.

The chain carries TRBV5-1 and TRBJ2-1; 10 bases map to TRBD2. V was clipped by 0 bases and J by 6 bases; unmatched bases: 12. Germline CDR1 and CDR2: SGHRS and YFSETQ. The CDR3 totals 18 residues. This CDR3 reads CASSLGGLAGGALNEQFF. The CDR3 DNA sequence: TGCGCCAGCAGCTTGGGTGGGTTAGCGGGAGGAGCTCTCAATGAGCAGTTCTTC.

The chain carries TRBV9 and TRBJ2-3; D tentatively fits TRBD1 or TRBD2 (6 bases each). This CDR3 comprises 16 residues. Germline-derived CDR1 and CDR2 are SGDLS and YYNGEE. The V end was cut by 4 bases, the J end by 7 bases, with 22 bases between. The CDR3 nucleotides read TGTGCCAGCAGCTCCTTGAGTGTCGGGGGCGGCAATACGCAGTATTTT. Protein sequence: CASSSLSVGGGNTQYF.

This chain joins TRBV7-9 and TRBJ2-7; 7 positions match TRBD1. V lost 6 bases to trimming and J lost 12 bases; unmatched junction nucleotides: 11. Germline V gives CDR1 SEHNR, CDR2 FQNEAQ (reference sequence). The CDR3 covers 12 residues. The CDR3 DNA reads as TGTGCCAGCAGTGTCGAGGGGGCTCGAAGGTACTTC. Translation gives CASSVEGARRYF. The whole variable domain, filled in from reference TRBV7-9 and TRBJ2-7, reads DTGVSQNPRHKITKRGQNVTFRCDPISEHNRLYWYRQTLGQGPEFLTYFQNEAQLEKSRLLSDRFSAERPKGSFSTLEIQRTEQGDSAMYLCASSVEGARRYFGPGTRLTVT.

CDR3 DNA: TGCGCCAGCAGTTTCCGGGACAGGGAAGCTTTCTTT. Residues: CASSFRDREAFF. The genes are TRBV10-2 and TRBJ1-1; 8 positions agree with TRBD1. V lost 5 bases and J lost 8; bases outside the gene matches: 4. This CDR3 comprises 12 residues. Germline CDR1 WSHSY, CDR2 SAAADI.

The CDR3: CASRGLTTGAEQYF. CDR3 sequence (DNA): TGTGCCAGCCGGGGACTTACCACGGGGGCCGAGCAGTACTTC. J is TRBJ2-7 and V is TRBV27; D is tentatively TRBD1 or TRBD2 (6 bases each). V was pared by 8 bases and J by 6 bases, with 20 bases between. There are 14 residues in the CDR3. Per the germline V gene, CDR1 is MNHEY and CDR2 is SMNVEV (reference sequence).